This TCR beta chain was recorded in a study of low-dose radiotherapy and immunotherapy resistance in tumors. The overall study: Every two weeks, cyclophosphamide 200 mg/m2 was infused one day before radiation plus immunotherapy. Patients' oral aspirin dose was 300 mg daily across four cycles from cycle 1 day 1.

First-strand cDNA relied on TRAV- and TRBV-specific primers spanning alpha and beta chains. Both a constant-region primer and a V-primer adapter served to amplify TCRs across roughly 21 PCR cycles. A single record per CDR3 protein comes from TCRdb applying MiXCR to the reads. Of 9,500 to 15,000 distinct CDR3 sequences listed, around 74% are singletons. The study gave donors nivolumab, ipilimumab, aspirin, low-dose cyclophosphamide and low-dose radiotherapy. The CDR3 has 12 residues. CDR1 and CDR2 (germline): SGHVS, FQNEAQ. Trimming removed 1 base at V and 5 bases at J, with 6 bases between. This sequence joins TRBV7-8 and TRBJ2-7; maybe TRBD1 (5 bases). This TCR was sampled from a human donor with advanced metastatic prostate, ovarian, gallbladder or colorectal cancer (not recorded which). This table probably holds off-target reads from a library built for another chain. Here the CDR3 DNA reads TGTGCCAGCAGCTTAGGCAGGGACGAGCAGTACTTC. It codes for CASSLGRDEQYF.